This TCR beta chain was found in a study of pediatric ulcerative colitis. Comments on this clone: Its antigen is not known.

CDR1 and CDR2 (germline): SGHTA, FQGNSA. The germline V and J ends were trimmed by 5 bases and 7 bases, with 27 bases remaining between them. The CDR3 runs to 18 residues. Study conclusions and caveats: Compared with controls, ulcerative colitis showed greater blood-rectum clone sharing. Repertoires came from total lymphocyte DNA, so rare subsets like regulatory T cells may be missed. All ulcerative colitis patients, but no controls, carried a couple of rectal clonotypes.

This was a survey-level run. TCRdb keeps only in-frame clones here, not all; method: immunoSEQ multiplex PCR. Here the sample spans around 64,000 clones, around four fifths being singletons. The V gene is TRBV7-2, the J gene TRBJ2-1; the D gene could be TRBD1 or TRBD2 (6 bases each). Sequencing used blood. The sequence derives from a boy between 10 and 17 years old with moderate ulcerative colitis. The chain's CDR3 is CASSLHTLGPGGGNEQFF. CDR3 in DNA: TGTGCCAGCAGCCTTCACACCTTAGGACCCGGGGGCGGGAATGAGCAGTTCTTC.